This TCR beta chain originates from a study of blood T cell repertoires in COVID-19. As for the study in general: Collection of acute and convalescent COVID-19 samples took place in the United States, Italy and Spain.

Seattle participants joined during active infection and were tracked over time. In the original processing: Amplification from reference gene primers served as the basis for estimated nucleated cell counts. Profiled with immunoSEQ multiplex PCR; TCRdb holds only in-frame clones, not every one. For V, J and clone size, that table is used; D and trimming come from the DNA. The sample holds nearly 250,000 clones, around 88% seen once. Germline V gives CDR1 LNHNV, CDR2 YYDKDF (reference sequence). This CDR3 spans 12 amino acids. J lost 4 bases, V lost 6 bases, and 0 bases had no gene match. This clonotype originated in a woman older than 75 with COVID-19, enrolled during active disease. The chain couples TRBV15 to TRBJ2-1; 7 nucleotides line up with TRBD1. Sequencing was done on a sample of peripheral blood. The CDR3 reads CATRTGYNEQFF. The CDR3 nucleotides are TGTGCCACCAGGACAGGGTACAATGAGCAGTTCTTC.